The rows below give T cell receptor beta chains drawn from one sample of a study of CD8+ T cells in alopecia areata. Assay used: immunoSEQ multiplex PCR; TCRdb lists only in-frame clones, some missing. The table includes roughly 200,000 clones, 40% to 65% detected once. The source material was CD8+ T cells sorted from blood, sampled at week 24, from a patient treated with tofacitinib. The receptors come from a human donor with alopecia areata. CDR3s include the opening cysteine and the closing phenylalanine or tryptophan. Fields, in order: J gene, V gene, CDR3 protein.

>TRBJ2-5|TRBV7-3
CASSLGGGETQYF
>TRBJ2-7|TRBV15
CATSSLAGSSYEQYF
>TRBJ1-4|TRBV6-6
CASLEEGGREKLFF
>TRBJ1-6|TRBV23-1
CASSQSNSDLEFDSPLHF
>TRBJ1-1|TRBV5-6
CASSLLLNTEAFF
>TRBJ2-5|TRBV7-9
CASSGGLAGAGGETQYF
>TRBJ2-3|TRBV5-6
CASTPESGGADTQYF
>TRBJ1-1|TRBV30
CAWNPGQGVPEAFF
>TRBJ2-5|TRBV21-1
CASSKPTEQETQYF
>TRBJ2-7|TRBV10-3
CAISDGTYEQYF
>TRBJ2-1|TRBV27
CASSRDVSSYNEQFF
>TRBJ2-5|TRBV19
CASGRDGEETQYF
>TRBJ2-1|TRBV10-3
CAISEPDTNSFQFF
>TRBJ2-1|TRBV7-2
CASSIFTTDRGHPQFF
>TRBJ2-7|TRBV29-1
CSVEDRGKAYEQYF
>TRBJ2-7|TRBV9
CASSVDSLAGYEQYF
>TRBJ1-3|TRBV4-3
CASSQNRQDSGNTIYF
>TRBJ1-1|TRBV7-2
CASSLVEGTEAFF
>TRBJ2-4|TRBV4-3
CASSQDRTGGDIQYF
>TRBJ1-1|TRBV6-5
CASSYSEGITEAFF
>TRBJ1-1|TRBV30
CAWTIGTDEAFF
>TRBJ1-1|TRBV7-2
CASSLGQGSPRTEAFF
>TRBJ1-1|TRBV13
CASSLFGTEAFF
>TRBJ2-5|TRBV18
CASSPAGPYKETQYF
>TRBJ2-1|TRBV11-2
CASSLVLWTGGPDEQFF
>TRBJ1-1|TRBV9
CASSPTTTEAFF
>TRBJ2-7|TRBV11-2
CASSSRGYEQYF
>TRBJ2-1|TRBV29-1
CSVVSGGAANEQFF
>TRBJ2-7|TRBV11-2
CASSLAPSYEQYF
>TRBJ2-7|TRBV27
CASRGQTYEQYF
>TRBJ2-1|TRBV25-1
CASSAGSSVEFF
>TRBJ1-4|TRBV29-1
CSVTGGDATNEKLFF
>TRBJ2-2|TRBV25-1
CASSDRGPGELFF
>TRBJ2-1|TRBV10-3
CAIQGGLNEQFF
>TRBJ2-3|TRBV11-2
CASTLTGGADTQYF
>TRBJ2-4|TRBV11-3
CASSARQGENIQYF
>TRBJ1-1|TRBV25-1
CASRAANTEAFF
>TRBJ1-1|TRBV27
CASSLTWGGEAFF
>TRBJ2-7|TRBV14
CASSQLGLSYEQYF
>TRBJ2-7|TRBV7-9
CASSLDNNPFQQYF
>TRBJ2-2|TRBV4-1
CASSQVTRGELFF
>TRBJ1-1|TRBV7-2
CASSSPGRTTLLAEAFF
>TRBJ2-7|TRBV11-1
CASSLDTGGGEQYF
>TRBJ2-7|TRBV20-1
CSAKDIDEQYF
>TRBJ1-1|TRBV27
CASSLPHDTKTGGAGEAFF